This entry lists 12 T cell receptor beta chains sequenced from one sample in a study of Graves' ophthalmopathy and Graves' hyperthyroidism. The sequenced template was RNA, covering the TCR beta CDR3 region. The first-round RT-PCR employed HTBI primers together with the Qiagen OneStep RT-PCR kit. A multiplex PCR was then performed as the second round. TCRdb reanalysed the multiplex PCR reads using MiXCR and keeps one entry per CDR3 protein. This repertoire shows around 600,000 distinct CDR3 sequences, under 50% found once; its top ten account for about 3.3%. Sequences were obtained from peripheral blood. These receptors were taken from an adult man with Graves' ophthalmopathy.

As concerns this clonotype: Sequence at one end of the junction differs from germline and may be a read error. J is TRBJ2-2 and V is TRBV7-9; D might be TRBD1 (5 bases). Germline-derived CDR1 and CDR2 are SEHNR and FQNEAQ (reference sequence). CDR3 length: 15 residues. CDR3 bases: TGCGCCAGCAGCCAAGGGGCGGTTAACACCGGGGAGCTGTTTTTT. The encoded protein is CASSQGAVNTGELFF. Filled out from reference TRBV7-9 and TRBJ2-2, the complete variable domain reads DTGVSQNPRHKITKRGQNVTFRCDPISEHNRLYWYRQTLGQGPEFLTYFQNEAQLEKSRLLSDRFSAERPKGSFSTLEIQRTEQGDSAMYLCASSQGAVNTGELFFGEGSRLTVL.

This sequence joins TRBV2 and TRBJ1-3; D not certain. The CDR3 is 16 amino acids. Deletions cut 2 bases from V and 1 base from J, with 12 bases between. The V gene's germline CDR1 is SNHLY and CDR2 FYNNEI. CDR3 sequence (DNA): TGTGCCAGCAGTGAATCCCGGATTTTATCTGGAAACACCATATATTTT. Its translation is CASSESRILSGNTIYF. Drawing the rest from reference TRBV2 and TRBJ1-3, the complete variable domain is EPEVTQTPSHQVTQMGQEVILRCVPISNHLYFYWYRQILGQKVEFLVSFYNNEISEKSEIFDDQFSVERPDGSNFTLKIRSTKLEDSAMYFCASSESRILSGNTIYFGEGSWLTVV.

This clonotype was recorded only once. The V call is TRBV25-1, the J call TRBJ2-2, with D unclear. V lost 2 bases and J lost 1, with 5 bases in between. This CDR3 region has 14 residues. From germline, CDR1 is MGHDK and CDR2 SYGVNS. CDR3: CASSEQKNTGELFF. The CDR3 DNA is TGTGCCAGCAGTGAACAGAAGAACACCGGGGAGCTGTTTTTT.

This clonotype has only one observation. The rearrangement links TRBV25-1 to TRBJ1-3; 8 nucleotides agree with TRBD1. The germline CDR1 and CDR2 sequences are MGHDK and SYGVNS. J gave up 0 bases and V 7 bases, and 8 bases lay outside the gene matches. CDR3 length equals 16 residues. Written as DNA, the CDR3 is TGTGCCAGCACCGGGACAGGAGAGAGCTCTGGAAACACCATATATTTT. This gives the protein CASTGTGESSGNTIYF.

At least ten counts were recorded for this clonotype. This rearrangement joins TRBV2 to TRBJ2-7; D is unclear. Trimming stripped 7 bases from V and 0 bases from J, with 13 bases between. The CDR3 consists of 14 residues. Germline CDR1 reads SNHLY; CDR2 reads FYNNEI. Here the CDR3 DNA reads TGTGCCAGCATTCCTGGGCATAGCTCCTACGAGCAGTACTTC. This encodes CASIPGHSSYEQYF. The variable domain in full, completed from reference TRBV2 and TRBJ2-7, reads EPEVTQTPSHQVTQMGQEVILRCVPISNHLYFYWYRQILGQKVEFLVSFYNNEISEKSEIFDDQFSVERPDGSNFTLKIRSTKLEDSAMYFCASIPGHSSYEQYFGPGTRLTVT.

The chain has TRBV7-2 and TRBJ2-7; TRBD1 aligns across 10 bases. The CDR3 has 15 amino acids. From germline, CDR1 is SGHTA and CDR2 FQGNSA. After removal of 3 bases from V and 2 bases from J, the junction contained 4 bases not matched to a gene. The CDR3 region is CASSLGQGLAYEQYF. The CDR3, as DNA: TGTGCCAGCAGCTTGGGACAGGGGCTGGCCTACGAGCAGTACTTC.

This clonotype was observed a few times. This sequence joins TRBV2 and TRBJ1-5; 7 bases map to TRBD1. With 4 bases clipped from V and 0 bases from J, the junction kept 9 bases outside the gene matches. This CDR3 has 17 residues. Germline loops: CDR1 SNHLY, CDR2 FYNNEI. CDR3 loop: CASSGRDSSLSNQPQHF. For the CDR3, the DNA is TGTGCCAGCAGTGGCCGGGACAGCTCCCTTAGCAATCAGCCCCAGCATTTT.

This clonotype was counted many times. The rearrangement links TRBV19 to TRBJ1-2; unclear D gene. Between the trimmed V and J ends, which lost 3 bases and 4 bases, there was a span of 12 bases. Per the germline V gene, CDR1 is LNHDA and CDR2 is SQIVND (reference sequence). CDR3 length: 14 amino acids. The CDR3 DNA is TGTGCCAGTAGTATGGTTCAGACAATCTATGGCTACACCTTC. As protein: CASSMVQTIYGYTF.

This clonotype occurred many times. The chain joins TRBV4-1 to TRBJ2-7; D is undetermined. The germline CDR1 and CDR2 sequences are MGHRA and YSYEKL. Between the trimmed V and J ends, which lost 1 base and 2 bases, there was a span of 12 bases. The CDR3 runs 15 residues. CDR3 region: CASSQVELGPYEQYF. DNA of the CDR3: TGCGCCAGCAGCCAAGTTGAACTTGGGCCCTACGAGCAGTACTTC.

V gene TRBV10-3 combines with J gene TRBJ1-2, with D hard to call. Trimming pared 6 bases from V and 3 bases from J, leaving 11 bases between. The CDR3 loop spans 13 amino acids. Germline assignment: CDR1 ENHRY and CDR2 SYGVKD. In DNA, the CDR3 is TGTGCCATCAGCCAAGGACCATACTATGGCTACACCTTC. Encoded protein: CAISQGPYYGYTF.

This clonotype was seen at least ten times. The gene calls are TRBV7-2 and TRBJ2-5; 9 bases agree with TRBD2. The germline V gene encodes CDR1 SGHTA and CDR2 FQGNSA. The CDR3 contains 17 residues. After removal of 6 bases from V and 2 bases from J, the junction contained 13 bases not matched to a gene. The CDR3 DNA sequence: TGTGCCAGCAGAGTTGGGACTAGCTTATCGAGACAAGAGACCCAGTACTTC. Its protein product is CASRVGTSLSRQETQYF.

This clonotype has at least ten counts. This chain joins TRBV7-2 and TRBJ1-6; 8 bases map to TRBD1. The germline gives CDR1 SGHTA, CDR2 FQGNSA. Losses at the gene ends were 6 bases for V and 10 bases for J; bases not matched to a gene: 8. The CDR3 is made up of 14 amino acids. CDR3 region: CASRQQGAGSPLHF. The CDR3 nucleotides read TGTGCCAGCAGGCAGCAGGGGGCAGGGTCACCCCTCCACTTT.